These 27 T cell receptor beta chains were sequenced from one sample in a study of blood T cell repertoires in COVID-19. The table came from immunoSEQ multiplex PCR; TCRdb's copy has only in-frame clones and leaves some out. The data contain roughly 200,000 clones, 86% of them singletons. Sequencing used PBMCs or T cells enriched from blood (not recorded which). The source is a middle-aged man with acute COVID-19.

V gene TRBV6-5 combines with J gene TRBJ1-5; possible D gene TRBD1, 6 bases. Germline lookup yields CDR1 MNHEY and CDR2 SVGAGI. The CDR3 consists of 13 residues. With 10 bases removed from V and 4 bases from J, the gap between germline ends came to 14 bases. The CDR3 DNA reads as TGTGCCACCAGGGGTAGCTTAAATCAGCCCCAGCATTTT. Its protein product is CATRGSLNQPQHF.

The chain recombines TRBV10-3 with TRBJ1-2; D might be TRBD1 (5 bases). The V and J ends lost 4 bases and 2 bases respectively, with 11 bases between them. This CDR3 region has 14 residues. Germline lookup yields CDR1 ENHRY and CDR2 SYGVKD. The CDR3 DNA sequence: TGTGCCATCAGTGGGACAACAGTAAACTATGGCTACACCTTC. This sequence encodes CAISGTTVNYGYTF.

The chain employs TRBV29-1 and TRBJ2-3, with D possibly matching TRBD2 (6 bases). Germline V gives CDR1 SQVTM, CDR2 ANQGSEA. The length of the CDR3 is 13 residues. V gave up 3 bases and J gave up 1 base, with 8 bases separating them. CDR3 nucleotide sequence: TGCAGCGTTGAGATAGCGGGCACAGATACGCAGTATTTT. This sequence encodes CSVEIAGTDTQYF.

This chain uses TRBV29-1 with TRBJ2-7; 7 bases fit TRBD1. The CDR3 is 13 amino acids. Germline V gene lookup returns CDR1 SQVTM and CDR2 ANQGSEA. V trimming: 5 bases; J trimming: 5 bases; junction bases outside the gene matches: 9. In DNA, the CDR3 is TGCAGCGTTTTCGGGACAGCCCTCGACGAGCAGTACTTC. Residues: CSVFGTALDEQYF.

V usage is TRBV6-5 and J usage is TRBJ1-2; tentatively, D is TRBD1 (5 bases). The CDR3 runs 15 residues. V was trimmed by 0 bases and J by 4 bases, leaving 12 bases between them. Germline CDR1 MNHEY, CDR2 SVGAGI. The CDR3 DNA is TGTGCCAGCAGTTACTCGACTGGGGCCCCCTATGGCTACACCTTC. Encoded protein: CASSYSTGAPYGYTF.

V and J are TRBV20-1 and TRBJ2-1; unclear D gene. Trimming removed 4 bases from V and 10 bases from J, with 8 bases in between. This CDR3 is 10 amino acids long. CDR1 and CDR2 (germline): DFQATT, SNEGSKA (reference sequence). CDR3 DNA: TGCAGTGCTATCGCCGGGGAGCAGTTCTTC. Translated: CSAIAGEQFF.

The chain carries TRBV7-6 and TRBJ1-1; weak D call: TRBD1 (5 bases). The CDR3 sequence is 14 residues long. Per germline, CDR1 SGHVS and CDR2 FNYEAQ. V shed 5 bases and J shed 5 bases, with 15 bases lying between them. The CDR3 region has the DNA TGTGCCAGCAGCCCGTCCAGGGTAGGAACTGAAGCTTTCTTT. Amino acids: CASSPSRVGTEAFF.

The genes are TRBV19 and TRBJ2-1; the match to TRBD2 covers 10 bases. V lost 6 bases, J lost 8 bases, and 10 bases stayed unmatched. Germline V gene data show CDR1 as LNHDA and CDR2 as SQIVND (reference sequence). This CDR3 is 15 amino acids long. The CDR3 loop is CASRSSTSGMHEQFF. The CDR3 bases are TGTGCCAGTAGAAGTTCTACTAGCGGGATGCATGAGCAGTTCTTC.

This chain links TRBV14 with TRBJ2-3, with 10 bases that match TRBD2. CDR3 length equals 15 residues. Germline CDR1 reads SGHDN; CDR2 reads FVKESK. Germline trimming cut 4 bases from V and 3 bases from J; bases unmatched to any gene: 4. The CDR3 nucleotides read TGTGCCAGCAGCCGTCTAGCGGGAGTGACAGATACGCAGTATTTT. This translates into CASSRLAGVTDTQYF.

The rearrangement links TRBV18 to TRBJ2-2; D is possibly TRBD1 (6 bases). CDR1 and CDR2 (germline): KGHSH, LQKENI. V was clipped by 1 base and J by 6 bases, with 12 bases between them. This CDR3 contains 15 residues. In DNA form, the CDR3 reads TGTGCCAGCTCACCACAGGCTACAGGGTCCGGGGAGCTGTTTTTT. It specifies CASSPQATGSGELFF. Looking up the rest from reference TRBV18 and TRBJ2-2 gives the full variable domain: NAGVMQNPRHLVRRRGQEARLRCSPMKGHSHVYWYRQLPEEGLKFMVYLQKENIIDESGMPKERFSAEFPKEGPSILRIQQVVRGDSAAYFCASSPQATGSGELFFGEGSRLTVL.

The sample holds one count of this clone. The V and J genes are TRBV28 and TRBJ2-1; D is possibly TRBD1 (6 bases). Trimming shortened V by 6 bases and J by 3 bases, and 12 bases separated the two germline ends. Per the germline V gene, CDR1 is MDHEN and CDR2 is SYDVKM. The CDR3 has 14 residues. CDR3 coding DNA: TGTGCCAGCAGCTTTGGACAGATCTACAATGAGCAGTTCTTC. Its translation: CASSFGQIYNEQFF.

The rearrangement links TRBV27 to TRBJ2-1; D gene ambiguous. The germline V gene encodes CDR1 MNHEY and CDR2 SMNVEV (reference sequence). The CDR3 is 14 amino acids. Deletions cut 3 bases from V and 6 bases from J, with 12 bases between. The CDR3 loop is CASSLRISVNEQFF. The CDR3 region has the DNA TGTGCCAGCAGTTTGCGGATCTCTGTCAATGAGCAGTTCTTC.

The genes are TRBV29-1 and TRBJ1-1; perhaps TRBD1 as D (5 bases). Trimming left V 6 bases short and J 7 bases short, with 18 bases between. Germline V gene lookup returns CDR1 SQVTM and CDR2 ANQGSEA. This CDR3 region has 13 residues. CDR3 in amino acids: CSVRQRGGGEAFF. The DNA for the CDR3 is TGCAGCGTCCGACAAAGGGGCGGCGGTGAAGCTTTCTTT. The entire variable domain, with the rest obtained from reference TRBV29-1 and TRBJ1-1, is as follows: SAVISQKPSRDICQRGTSLTIQCQVDSQVTMMFWYRQQPGQSLTLIATANQGSEATYESGFVIDKFPISRPNLTFSTLTVSNMSPEDSSIYLCSVRQRGGGEAFFGQGTRLTVV.

The V and J genes are TRBV6-4 and TRBJ1-2, with 12 bases that match TRBD1. The CDR3 length is 15 residues. The trim removed 4 bases at V and 7 bases at J, leaving 7 bases unmatched. The germline V gene has CDR1 MRHNA and CDR2 SNTAGT. The CDR3: CASSAGTGGSGGYTF. CDR3 nucleotides: TGTGCCAGCAGTGCCGGGACAGGGGGCAGTGGTGGCTACACCTTC.

The chain carries TRBV27 and TRBJ2-1, with D possibly matching TRBD2 (6 bases). The germline V gene encodes CDR1 MNHEY and CDR2 SMNVEV (reference sequence). The CDR3 spans 16 residues. Trimming cost V 3 bases and J 4 bases, with 16 bases left between them. In DNA form, the CDR3 reads TGTGCCAGCAGTTTTGGGAGGACGTCGGTTTACAATGAGCAGTTCTTC. Its translation: CASSFGRTSVYNEQFF.

The chain couples TRBV19 to TRBJ2-6; TRBD2 agrees at 10 bases. Germline CDR1 LNHDA, CDR2 SQIVND (reference sequence). The CDR3 runs 17 residues. V shed 4 bases and J 0 bases; nucleotides not matched to a gene: 3. CDR3 DNA sequence: TGTGCCAGTAGTAGCCTAGCGGGGGTCTCTGGGGCCAACGTCCTGACTTTC. It yields the protein CASSSLAGVSGANVLTF.

This chain connects TRBV18 to TRBJ2-2; TRBD1 agrees at 10 bases. The CDR3 consists of 15 residues. The germline gives CDR1 KGHSH, CDR2 LQKENI. J gave up 6 bases and V 6 bases, and 7 bases lay outside the gene matches. The CDR3 sequence is CASSLTGGPAGELFF. Written as DNA, the CDR3 is TGTGCCAGCTCCCTGACAGGGGGCCCGGCCGGGGAGCTGTTTTTT.

DNA of the CDR3: TGTGCCAGCAGCGCGGACAGGGGTTCAAATTCACCCCTCCACTTT. Translation: CASSADRGSNSPLHF. The J gene is TRBJ1-6, the V gene TRBV9, with 9 bases matching TRBD1. The ends lost 3 bases at V and 7 bases at J; junction bases unmatched: 5. The CDR3 length is 15 residues. The germline V gene has CDR1 SGDLS and CDR2 YYNGEE.

At least ten counts were recorded for this clone. The chain combines TRBV18 with TRBJ1-1, with D tentatively TRBD1 (5 bases). The CDR3 has 15 amino acids. Per germline, CDR1 KGHSH and CDR2 LQKENI. V lost 3 bases, J lost 0 bases, and 11 bases lay in between. The CDR3 region is CASSPKDTLNTEAFF. In DNA, the CDR3 is TGTGCCAGCTCACCCAAGGACACCCTGAACACTGAAGCTTTCTTT.

This chain uses TRBV5-4 with TRBJ1-2; 7 bases are a match to TRBD1. V was clipped by 2 bases and J by 8 bases; unmatched bases: 12. CDR3 length: 15 residues. The germline CDR1 and CDR2 sequences are SGHNT and YYREEE (reference sequence). CDR3 sequence: CASSFPGQARTGYTF. CDR3 nucleotides: TGTGCCAGCAGCTTTCCAGGACAGGCTAGAACAGGCTACACCTTC. The whole variable domain, remainder taken from reference TRBV5-4 and TRBJ1-2, is ETGVTQSPTHLIKTRGQQVTLRCSSQSGHNTVSWYQQALGQGPQFIFQYYREEENGRGNFPPRFSGLQFPNYSSELNVNALELDDSALYLCASSFPGQARTGYTFGSGTRLTVV.

The chain joins TRBV29-1 to TRBJ1-1; TRBD1 might be the D (6 bases). CDR3 length: 12 residues. Germline V gives CDR1 SQVTM, CDR2 ANQGSEA. V dropped 7 bases and J dropped 2 bases, with 11 bases sitting between them. CDR3 in DNA: TGCAGCGCTGCCAGGGGTAACACTGAAGCTTTCTTT. It is translated as CSAARGNTEAFF.

This clone was picked up a small number of times. V and J are TRBV9 and TRBJ2-7; D is unresolved. V lost 3 bases and J lost 2, with 12 bases in between. This CDR3 spans 14 amino acids. Germline lookup yields CDR1 SGDLS and CDR2 YYNGEE. The CDR3 here is CASSALVEPYEQYF. The CDR3 DNA reads TGTGCCAGCAGCGCCTTAGTAGAGCCCTACGAGCAGTACTTC. The full variable domain, its missing parts supplied by reference TRBV9 and TRBJ2-7, is DSGVTQTPKHLITATGQRVTLRCSPRSGDLSVYWYQQSLDQGLQFLIQYYNGEERAKGNILERFSAQQFPDLHSELNLSSLELGDSALYFCASSALVEPYEQYFGPGTRLTVT.

The chain links TRBV30 to TRBJ1-1, with D perhaps TRBD1 (5 bases). Trimming removed 4 bases at V and 1 base at J, with 13 bases between. From germline, CDR1 is GTSNPN and CDR2 SVGIG (reference sequence). The CDR3 is 14 residues long. CDR3 sequence: CAWTGGRGNTEAFF. The CDR3 DNA reads as TGTGCCTGGACTGGGGGGAGAGGGAACACTGAAGCTTTCTTT.

The chain employs TRBV6-5 and TRBJ2-1, with 8 bases identical to TRBD2. CDR1 and CDR2 from the germline V gene are MNHEY and SVGAGI. The CDR3 consists of 14 residues. V shed 6 bases, J shed 3 bases, and the junction held 4 bases outside the gene matches. The CDR3 nucleotides are TGTGCCAGCAGGGGTAGCGGGATCTACAATGAGCAGTTCTTC. This translates into CASRGSGIYNEQFF.

The rearrangement joins TRBV28 to TRBJ1-4; D perhaps matches TRBD1 (5 bases). Germline-derived CDR1 and CDR2 are MDHEN and SYDVKM. The germline V and J ends were trimmed by 2 bases and 8 bases, with 12 bases remaining between them. CDR3 length: 14 amino acids. CDR3 region: CASSLDSSSEKLFF. CDR3 DNA sequence: TGTGCCAGCAGTTTAGACAGCTCGAGCGAAAAACTGTTTTTT.

The CDR3 coding sequence is TGTGCCAGCAGTAAGATACAGGGTTCCTACAATGAGCAGTTCTTC. Its translation: CASSKIQGSYNEQFF. The chain is built from TRBV6-5 and TRBJ2-1; D may be TRBD1 (6 bases). Trimming pared 5 bases from V and 1 base from J, leaving 12 bases between. Germline V gene sequence: CDR1 MNHEY, CDR2 SVGAGI. CDR3 length: 15 amino acids.

This clone was picked up one time. This chain links TRBV30 with TRBJ1-4; 7 nucleotides align to TRBD1. This CDR3 comprises 13 residues. V lost 5 bases to trimming and J lost 4 bases; unmatched junction nucleotides: 4. CDR1 is GTSNPN, CDR2 SVGIG, per germline (reference sequence). The CDR3 spells CAWGTGVNEKLFF. The CDR3 region has the DNA TGTGCCTGGGGAACAGGGGTTAATGAAAAACTGTTTTTT.